Here is one T cell receptor beta chain with its context. Its matching antigen is unknown. This entry is derived from a study of cytomegalovirus exposure and HLA in healthy donors. General study findings and limits: It was fewer than 200 TCR beta chains that were listed as cytomegalovirus-associated. Earlier analysis looked at TCR beta V segments, and most were productive about 90% or about 30% of the time.

PCR involved 60 Vbeta and 13 Jbeta primers. Only in-frame clones appear in the TCRdb table, and some are missing; sequencing was by immunoSEQ multiplex PCR. The data contain some 50,000 clones, less than 75% of them singletons. The V gene lost 2 bases and the J gene lost 4 bases, with 14 bases spanning the gap. In germline, CDR1 is GTSNPN, CDR2 SVGIG (reference sequence). This CDR3 is built from 15 residues. The V call is TRBV30, the J call TRBJ2-2; a possible D gene is TRBD1 (6 bases). The TCR comes from a woman between 50 and 59 years old in good health and CMV-seropositive. The material sequenced was PBMCs. The CDR3 here is CAWSTRQDRTGELFF. The CDR3 DNA reads as TGTGCCTGGAGTACACGACAGGACCGCACCGGGGAGCTGTTTTTT.